Sequencing of this T cell receptor beta chain was carried out in a study of shared clonotypes between healthy human individuals. All the donors were Caucasian adults who lived in Nashville, Tennessee. Study-wide results and caveats: Naive CD4 clonotypes were shared across several donors at about 5%. Naive subsets generally had larger estimated richness than memory subsets.

Regarding this clone: Antigen unknown.

Sorted subsets were amplified in replicate PCRs using 150 to 250 ng DNA, roughly 30,000 T cell genomes. Profiling relied on immunoSEQ multiplex PCR, and the TCRdb table lists in-frame clones only, not all of them. This table has some 2 million clones, approximately 95% appearing once. The source is a young man in good health. Sequencing input: naive CD4+ T cells sorted from blood. As to subset: CD45RA+ positively selected.

CDR3 bases: TGCGCCAGCAGCCAGACAGGGACACCGACTGAAAAACTGTTTTTT. This encodes CASSQTGTPTEKLFF. This chain links TRBV4-1 with TRBJ1-4; 7 bases line up with TRBD1. With V trimmed by 3 bases and J by 7 bases, 8 bases remained unmatched. The germline gives CDR1 MGHRA, CDR2 YSYEKL. This CDR3 comprises 15 residues.